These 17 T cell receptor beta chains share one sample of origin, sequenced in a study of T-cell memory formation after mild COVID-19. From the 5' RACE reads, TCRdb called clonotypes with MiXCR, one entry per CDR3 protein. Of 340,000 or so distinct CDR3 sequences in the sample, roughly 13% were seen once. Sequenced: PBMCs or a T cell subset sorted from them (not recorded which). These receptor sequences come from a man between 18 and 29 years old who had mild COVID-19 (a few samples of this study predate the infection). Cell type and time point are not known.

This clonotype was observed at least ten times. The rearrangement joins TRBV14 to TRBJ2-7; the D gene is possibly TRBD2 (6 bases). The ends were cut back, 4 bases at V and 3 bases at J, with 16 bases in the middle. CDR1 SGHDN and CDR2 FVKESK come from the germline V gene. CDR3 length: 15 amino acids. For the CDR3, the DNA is TGTGCCAGCAGCCTAGGGACTGCCCCGGGCTACGAGCAGTACGTC. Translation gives CASSLGTAPGYEQYV.

The CDR3 protein is CATGGDTGELFF. The DNA for the CDR3 is TGCGCCACCGGTGGTGACACCGGGGAGCTGTTTTTT. This chain joins TRBV4-3 and TRBJ2-2; D is undetermined. Germline V gene data show CDR1 as LGHNA and CDR2 as YSLEER. CDR3 length: 12 residues. V dropped 10 bases and J dropped 3 bases, with 9 bases sitting between them.

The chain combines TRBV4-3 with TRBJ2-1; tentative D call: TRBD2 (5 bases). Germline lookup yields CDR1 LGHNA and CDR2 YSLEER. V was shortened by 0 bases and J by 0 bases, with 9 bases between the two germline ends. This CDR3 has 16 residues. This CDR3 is CASSQEDWSSYNEQFF. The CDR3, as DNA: TGCGCCAGCAGCCAAGAGGACTGGAGCTCCTACAATGAGCAGTTCTTC.

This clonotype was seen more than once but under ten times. DNA for the CDR3: TGTGCCAGCAGCCGGAGGGGGATGGGGACCCAGTACTTC. It specifies CASSRRGMGTQYF. The V gene is TRBV3-1, the J gene TRBJ2-5; D may correspond to TRBD1 or TRBD2 (6 bases each). The CDR3 consists of 13 residues. The V and J ends lost 4 bases and 7 bases respectively, with 13 bases between them. Germline values: CDR1 LGHDT, CDR2 YNNKEL (reference sequence).

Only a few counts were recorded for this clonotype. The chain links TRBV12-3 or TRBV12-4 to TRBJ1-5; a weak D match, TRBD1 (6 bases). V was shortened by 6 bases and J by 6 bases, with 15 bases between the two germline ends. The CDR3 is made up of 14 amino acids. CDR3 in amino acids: CASSPQGIGQPQHF. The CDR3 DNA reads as TGTGCCAGCAGCCCACAGGGTATAGGTCAGCCCCAGCATTTT.

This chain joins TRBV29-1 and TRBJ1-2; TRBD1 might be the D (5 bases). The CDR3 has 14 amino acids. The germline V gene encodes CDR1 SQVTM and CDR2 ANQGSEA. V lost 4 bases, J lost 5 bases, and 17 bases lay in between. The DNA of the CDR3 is TGCAGCGTTGGTGATGACGGGGGTCTTTATGGCTACACCTTC. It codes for CSVGDDGGLYGYTF.

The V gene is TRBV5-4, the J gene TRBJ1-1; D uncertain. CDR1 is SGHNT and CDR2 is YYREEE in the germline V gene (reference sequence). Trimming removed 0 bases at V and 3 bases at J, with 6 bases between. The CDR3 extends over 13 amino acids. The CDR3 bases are TGTGCCAGCAGCTTGGCTTTGCACACTGAAGCTTTCTTT. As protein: CASSLALHTEAFF.

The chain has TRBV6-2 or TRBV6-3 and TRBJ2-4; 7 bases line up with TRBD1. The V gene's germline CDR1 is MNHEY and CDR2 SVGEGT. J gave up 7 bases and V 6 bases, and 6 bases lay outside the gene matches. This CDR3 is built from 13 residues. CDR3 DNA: TGTGCCAGCAGCCTGGGACAGAGTAACATTCAGTACTTC. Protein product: CASSLGQSNIQYF.

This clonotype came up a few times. The CDR3 is CSAAHPGRRGGVIQPQHF. CDR3 DNA sequence: TGCAGTGCTGCCCACCCGGGACGTCGGGGAGGGGTTATTCAGCCCCAGCATTTT. The chain links TRBV20-1 to TRBJ1-5; possible D gene TRBD1, 5 bases. Germline V CDR1 and CDR2: DFQATT, SNEGSKA (reference sequence). The V and J ends lost 5 bases and 6 bases respectively, with 29 bases between them. The CDR3 runs to 18 residues.

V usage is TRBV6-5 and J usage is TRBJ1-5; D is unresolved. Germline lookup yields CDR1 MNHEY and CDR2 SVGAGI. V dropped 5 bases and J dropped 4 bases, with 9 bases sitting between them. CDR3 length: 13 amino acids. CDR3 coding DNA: TGTGCCAGCAGTCCACAGCTTAATCAGCCCCAGCATTTT. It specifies CASSPQLNQPQHF.

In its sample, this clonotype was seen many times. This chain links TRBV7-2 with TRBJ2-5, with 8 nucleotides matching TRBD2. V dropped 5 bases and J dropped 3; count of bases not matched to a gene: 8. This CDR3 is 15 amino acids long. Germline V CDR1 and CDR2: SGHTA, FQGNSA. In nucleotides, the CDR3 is TGTGCCAGCAGCCCCCAGGCAGCGGGGGAAGAGACCCAGTACTTC. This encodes CASSPQAAGEETQYF. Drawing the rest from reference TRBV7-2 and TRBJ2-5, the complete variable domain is GAGVSQSPSNKVTEKGKDVELRCDPISGHTALYWYRQSLGQGLEFLIYFQGNSAPDKSGLPSDRFSAERTGGSVSTLTIQRTQQEDSAVYLCASSPQAAGEETQYFGPGTRLLVL.

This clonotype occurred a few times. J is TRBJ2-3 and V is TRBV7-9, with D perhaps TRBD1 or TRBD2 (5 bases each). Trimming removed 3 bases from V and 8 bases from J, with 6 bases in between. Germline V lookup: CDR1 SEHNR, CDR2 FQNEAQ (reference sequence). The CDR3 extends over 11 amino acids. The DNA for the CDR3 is TGTGCCAGCAGCTTGGGACCTACGCAGTATTTT. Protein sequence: CASSLGPTQYF. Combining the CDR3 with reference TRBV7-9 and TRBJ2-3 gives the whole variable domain DTGVSQNPRHKITKRGQNVTFRCDPISEHNRLYWYRQTLGQGPEFLTYFQNEAQLEKSRLLSDRFSAERPKGSFSTLEIQRTEQGDSAMYLCASSLGPTQYFGPGTRLTVL.

CDR3 nucleotide sequence: TGTGCCAGCAGCCCGGGAAATTCACCCCTCCACTTT. It codes for CASSPGNSPLHF. The chain employs TRBV7-9 and TRBJ1-6; D is unresolved. V was trimmed by 5 bases and J by 7 bases, leaving 6 bases between them. This CDR3 comprises 12 residues. Germline assignment: CDR1 SEHNR and CDR2 FQNEAQ (reference sequence).

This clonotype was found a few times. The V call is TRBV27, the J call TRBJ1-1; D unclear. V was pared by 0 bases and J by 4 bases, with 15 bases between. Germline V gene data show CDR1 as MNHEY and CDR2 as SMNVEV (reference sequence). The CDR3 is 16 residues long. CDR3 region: CASSLSTIRLGTEAFF. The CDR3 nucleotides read TGTGCCAGCAGTTTATCCACAATTCGTCTGGGCACTGAAGCTTTCTTT.

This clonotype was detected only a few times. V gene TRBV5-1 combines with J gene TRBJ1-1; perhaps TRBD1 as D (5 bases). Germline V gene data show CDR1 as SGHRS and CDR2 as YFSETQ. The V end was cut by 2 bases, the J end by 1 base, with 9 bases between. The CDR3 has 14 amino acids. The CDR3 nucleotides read TGCGCCAGCAGCTTATTTGACAGGAACACTGAAGCTTTCTTT. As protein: CASSLFDRNTEAFF.

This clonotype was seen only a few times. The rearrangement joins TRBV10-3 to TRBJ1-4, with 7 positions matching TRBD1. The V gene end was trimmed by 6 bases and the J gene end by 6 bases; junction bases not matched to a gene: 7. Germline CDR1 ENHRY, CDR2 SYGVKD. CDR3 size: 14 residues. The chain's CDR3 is CAISMGGGDEKLFF. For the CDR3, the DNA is TGTGCCATCAGCATGGGAGGGGGCGATGAAAAACTGTTTTTT.

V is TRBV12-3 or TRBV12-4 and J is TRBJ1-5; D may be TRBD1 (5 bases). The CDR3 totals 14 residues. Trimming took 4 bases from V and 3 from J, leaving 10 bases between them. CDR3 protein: CASSSGATNQPQHF. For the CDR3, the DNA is TGTGCCAGCAGTTCCGGGGCAACCAATCAGCCCCAGCATTTT.